These 22 T cell receptor beta chains were all obtained from the same sample, sequenced in a study of T cells in Graves' hyperthyroidism and ophthalmopathy (dated by TCRdb to the late 2010s). The method behind the library was multiplex PCR. Instrument on record: Illumina HiSeq 2000. TCR beta CDR3 regions were amplified from RNA transcripts. The TCR CDR3 was subjected to a first round of RT-PCR using the HTBI primer set and the Qiagen OneStep RT-PCR kit. TCRdb handled the public reads itself, with Q25 trimming in fastp and clone calling in MiXCR, and kept productive beta chains. Rows are combined by CDR3 protein, so each entry shows the most common genes and DNA. The sample has approximately 870,000 distinct CDR3 sequences on record, 35% to 45% of them singletons. In total, the top ten clones hold approximately 8.7% of the sample. The sequenced sample consisted of blood. All receptors come from a man aged 18 to 29 with Graves' hyperthyroidism.

The V call is TRBV6-5, the J call TRBJ1-3; D not certain. CDR3 length equals 14 residues. Germline loops: CDR1 MNHEY, CDR2 SVGAGI. V was shortened by 7 bases and J by 2 bases, with 12 bases between the two germline ends. In nucleotides, the CDR3 is TGTGCCAGCACCGACACTGGGGCTGGAAACACCATATATTTT. It translates to CASTDTGAGNTIYF.

Regarding this clonotype: At one end, the junction sequence differs from germline, possibly due to a read error. The chain uses TRBV7-3 and TRBJ1-4; tentatively, D is TRBD1 (6 bases). CDR1 SGHTA and CDR2 FQGTGA come from the germline V gene. This CDR3 region has 15 residues. The CDR3 region is CASSPGRGGDEKLFF. CDR3 nucleotides: TGCGCCAGCAGCCCGGGGAGAGGGGGAGATGAAAAACTGTTTTTT.

V usage is TRBV7-2 and J usage is TRBJ2-5; 9 bases are a match to TRBD1. V lost 6 bases to trimming and J lost 3 bases; unmatched junction nucleotides: 8. The length of the CDR3 is 15 residues. In germline, CDR1 is SGHTA, CDR2 FQGNSA. The CDR3 DNA reads TGTGCCAGCAGTGAAATGGGACAGGGTAAAGAGACCCAGTACTTC. It yields the protein CASSEMGQGKETQYF.

This clonotype was detected ten times or more. The chain links TRBV20-1 to TRBJ1-5, with no clear D. V was cut by 0 bases and J by 0 bases, with 6 bases left in between. CDR3 length: 14 residues. The germline gives CDR1 DFQATT, CDR2 SNEGSKA (reference sequence). The CDR3 here is CSAREMASNQPQHF. CDR3 sequence (DNA): TGCAGTGCTAGAGAAATGGCTAGCAATCAGCCCCAGCATTTT.

The rearrangement joins TRBV25-1 to TRBJ1-4, with D tentatively TRBD1 (6 bases). This CDR3 spans 13 amino acids. Germline V gene lookup returns CDR1 MGHDK and CDR2 SYGVNS. Trimming removed 10 bases at V and 6 bases at J, with 15 bases between. CDR3: CATFREGDEKLFF. Written as DNA, the CDR3 is TGTGCCACGTTCAGGGAGGGGGATGAAAAACTGTTTTTT.

The sample holds many counts of this clonotype. This chain uses TRBV2 with TRBJ2-7; possible D gene TRBD1, 6 bases. Germline lookup yields CDR1 SNHLY and CDR2 FYNNEI. V lost 11 bases and J lost 4, with 21 bases in between. This CDR3 is built from 14 residues. The CDR3 is CAVTRKDSIYEQYF. The DNA for the CDR3 is TGTGCCGTAACCCGAAAGGACAGCATATACGAGCAGTACTTC. Complete variable domain (other parts from reference TRBV2 and TRBJ2-7): EPEVTQTPSHQVTQMGQEVILRCVPISNHLYFYWYRQILGQKVEFLVSFYNNEISEKSEIFDDQFSVERPDGSNFTLKIRSTKLEDSAMYFCAVTRKDSIYEQYFGPGTRLTVT.

This clonotype turned up a few times. V usage is TRBV6-5 and J usage is TRBJ2-5; D remains ambiguous. Germline V gene data show CDR1 as MNHEY and CDR2 as SVGAGI. V was cut by 4 bases and J by 7 bases, with 10 bases left in between. CDR3 size: 12 residues. The CDR3, as DNA: TGTGCCAGCAGTTCCGGTTCTGGGACCCAGTACTTC. Translating it yields CASSSGSGTQYF.

The rearrangement uses TRBV20-1 and TRBJ1-6; 8 nucleotides line up with TRBD1. Trimming at V came to 4 bases and at J to 6 bases, leaving 8 bases not matched to a gene. Germline CDR1 and CDR2: DFQATT and SNEGSKA (reference sequence). This CDR3 is 15 amino acids long. In DNA form, the CDR3 reads TGCAGTGCTAAACACAGGGGGGGGCCTAATTCACCCCTCCACTTT. Protein product: CSAKHRGGPNSPLHF.

The chain joins TRBV4-1 to TRBJ2-7, with D hard to call. Trimming left V 0 bases short and J 0 bases short, with 12 bases between. CDR1 is MGHRA, CDR2 YSYEKL, per germline. The CDR3 sequence is 16 residues long. The CDR3 DNA sequence: TGCGCCAGCAGCCAAGAGGCAGGTTTAAGCTCCTACGAGCAGTACTTC. Translation: CASSQEAGLSSYEQYF.

This chain connects TRBV29-1 to TRBJ2-7, with 9 nucleotides matching TRBD1. Per the germline V gene, CDR1 is SQVTM and CDR2 is ANQGSEA. This CDR3 spans 14 amino acids. The V and J ends lost 5 bases and 0 bases, in that order; junction bases with no gene match: 5. CDR3: CSVYGQGSSYEQYF. The DNA of the CDR3 is TGCAGCGTTTATGGACAGGGGAGCTCCTACGAGCAGTACTTC.

The CDR3 sequence: CASSSRDRGDNEQYF. CDR3 coding DNA: TGTGCCAGCAGCAGCCGGGACAGGGGAGACAATGAGCAGTACTTC. The chain joins TRBV7-3 to TRBJ2-7, with 10 bases fitting TRBD1. Germline V lookup: CDR1 SGHTA, CDR2 FQGTGA. V lost 5 bases, J lost 7 bases, and 11 bases stayed unmatched. The CDR3 runs to 15 residues.

The chain has TRBV12-3 or TRBV12-4 and TRBJ2-2; possible D gene TRBD1, 8 bases. V lost 6 bases and J lost 4, with 21 bases in between. This CDR3 has 17 residues. The CDR3: CASRQGGGQVFTGELFF. DNA of the CDR3: TGTGCCAGCAGGCAGGGGGGGGGACAGGTATTCACCGGGGAGCTGTTTTTT.

As concerns this clonotype: One end of the junction is discordant with germline, which a read error may explain. The gene calls are TRBV20-1 and TRBJ1-1; D gene ambiguous. Germline V CDR1 and CDR2: DFQATT, SNEGSKA (reference sequence). CDR3 length: 13 amino acids. Here the CDR3 reads CQKDGGVGTEAFF. Here the CDR3 DNA reads TGTCAGAAGGACGGTGGGGTGGGGACTGAAGCTTTCTTT.

This clonotype was recorded at least ten times. The chain carries TRBV2 and TRBJ2-5; D ambiguous. The germline gives CDR1 SNHLY, CDR2 FYNNEI. The length of the CDR3 is 11 residues. Trimming shortened V by 9 bases and J by 7 bases, and 12 bases separated the two germline ends. CDR3 sequence: CARTAAGTQYF. In DNA, the CDR3 is TGTGCCAGAACAGCCGCCGGGACCCAGTACTTC.

In nucleotides, the CDR3 is TGTGCCAGCGCGACCGGGACTAGCGGGTACAATGAGCAGTTCTTC. This encodes CASATGTSGYNEQFF. This rearrangement joins TRBV19 to TRBJ2-5, with 12 bases aligning to TRBD2. The end of the DNA is better explained by TRBJ2-1, so the J call may be wrong. In germline, CDR1 is LNHDA, CDR2 SQIVND (reference sequence). The CDR3 sequence is 15 residues long.

In this sample, this clonotype turned up once. V and J are TRBV7-1 and TRBJ2-3; 11 nucleotides match TRBD2. TRBV7-1 is an open reading frame whose function is uncertain. J was trimmed by 0 bases and V by 3 bases; bases with no gene match: 2. The CDR3 runs to 16 residues. As DNA, the CDR3 is TGTGCCAGCAGCTCTTGGACTAGCGGGAGCACAGATACGCAGTATTTT. Its protein product is CASSSWTSGSTDTQYF.

This clonotype was counted a few times. The chain recombines TRBV5-1 with TRBJ1-1; D unresolved. Trimming removed 0 bases at V and 5 bases at J, with 14 bases between. The CDR3 covers 15 residues. Germline V gene data show CDR1 as SGHRS and CDR2 as YFSETQ. Here the CDR3 DNA reads TGCGCCAGCAGCTTGGCGAATCCGGGTAGGACTGAAGCTTTCTTT. Protein sequence: CASSLANPGRTEAFF.

This CDR3 reads CASGEGDGEQYF. CDR3 sequence (DNA): TGTGCTAGTGGTGAAGGGGACGGCGAGCAGTACTTC. The chain joins TRBV12-5 to TRBJ2-7; D may correspond to TRBD1 or TRBD2 (5 bases each). Trimming took off 5 bases at V and 6 bases at J, with 11 bases between the two ends. Germline V gives CDR1 LGHNT, CDR2 FRNRAP. The CDR3 totals 12 residues. Drawing the rest from reference TRBV12-5 and TRBJ2-7, the complete variable domain is DARVTQTPRHKVTEMGQEVTMRCQPILGHNTVFWYRQTMMQGLELLAYFRNRAPLDDSGMPKDRFSAEMPDATLATLKIQPSEPRDSAVYFCASGEGDGEQYFGPGTRLTVT.

At least ten counts were recorded for this clonotype. The rearrangement uses TRBV9 and TRBJ2-7; D remains ambiguous. Trimming left V 0 bases short and J 2 bases short, with 12 bases between. From germline, CDR1 is SGDLS and CDR2 YYNGEE. The CDR3 is 15 residues long. As DNA, the CDR3 is TGTGCCAGCAGCGTAGATGGCGGTGGGACCTACGAGCAGTACTTC. Translated: CASSVDGGGTYEQYF.

This clonotype was counted at least ten times. The chain is built from TRBV10-3 and TRBJ1-1, with D possibly matching TRBD1 (5 bases). The CDR3 contains 13 residues. CDR1 and CDR2 from the germline V gene are ENHRY and SYGVKD. Between the trimmed V and J ends, which lost 7 bases and 1 base, there was a span of 10 bases. The CDR3 DNA sequence: TGTGCCATCAAGGTGGGGGAGAACACTGAAGCTTTCTTT. It yields the protein CAIKVGENTEAFF.

This clonotype was observed at least ten times. V usage is TRBV2 and J usage is TRBJ2-7; 9 bases are a match to TRBD1. CDR1 SNHLY and CDR2 FYNNEI come from the germline V gene. Unmatched junction bases numbered 3, after V lost 1 base and J lost 5 bases. The CDR3 is made up of 14 amino acids. The CDR3 coding sequence is TGTGCCAGCAGTGAAGGGACAGGGGTCAACGAGCAGTACTTC. Its translation: CASSEGTGVNEQYF. The variable domain in full, with the rest retrieved from reference TRBV2 and TRBJ2-7, is EPEVTQTPSHQVTQMGQEVILRCVPISNHLYFYWYRQILGQKVEFLVSFYNNEISEKSEIFDDQFSVERPDGSNFTLKIRSTKLEDSAMYFCASSEGTGVNEQYFGPGTRLTVT.

The CDR3 loop is CATSRERSGSYEQYF. CDR3 coding DNA: TGTGCCACCAGCAGAGAGCGAAGCGGGTCCTACGAGCAGTACTTC. The rearrangement links TRBV15 to TRBJ2-7; tentatively, D is TRBD2 (6 bases). Between the trimmed V and J ends, which lost 0 bases and 1 base, there was a span of 10 bases. The CDR3 covers 15 residues. The germline V gene has CDR1 LNHNV and CDR2 YYDKDF (reference sequence).